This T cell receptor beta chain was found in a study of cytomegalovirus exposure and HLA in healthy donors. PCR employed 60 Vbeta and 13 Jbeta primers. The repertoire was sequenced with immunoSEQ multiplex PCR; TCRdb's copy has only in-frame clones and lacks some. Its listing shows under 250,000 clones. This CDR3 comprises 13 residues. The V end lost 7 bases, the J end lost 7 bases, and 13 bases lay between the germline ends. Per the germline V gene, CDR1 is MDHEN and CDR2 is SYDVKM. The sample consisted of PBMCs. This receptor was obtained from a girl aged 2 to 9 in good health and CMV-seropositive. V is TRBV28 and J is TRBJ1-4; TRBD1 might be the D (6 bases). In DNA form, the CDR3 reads TGTGCCAGCACTGTCCAGGGGAGTGAAAAACTGTTTTTT. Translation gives CASTVQGSEKLFF.